This paragraph covers one T cell receptor (beta chain) sequence. The antigen remains unidentified. The data are from a study of T cell responses to AZD1222 COVID-19 vaccine. Overall study results and limits: No repertoire was sampled before or during the peak T cell response, only after it. Among AZD1222 vaccinees, only six were seropositive at baseline. Spike regions recognized by vaccine-associated CD4 TCRs spanned the protein, led by 160-218 and 743-854. Donors skewed white British and female; clonal diversity was possibly underestimated.

Trimming cost V 0 bases and J 7 bases, with 12 bases left between them. This CDR3 is built from 14 residues. Germline V CDR1 and CDR2: SNHLY, FYNNEI. Assay used: immunoSEQ multiplex PCR; TCRdb lists only in-frame clones, some missing. The sample yields 140,000 to 150,000 clones, roughly 93% seen once. The specimen was peripheral blood, collected on day 0 of AZD1222 vaccination. The chain carries TRBV2 and TRBJ1-2; maybe TRBD1 (6 bases). The origin of this receptor is an adult in good health. CDR3 sequence (DNA): TGTGCCAGCAGTGAAGCGCTGGGGGGGCCTGGCTACACCTTC. It specifies CASSEALGGPGYTF.